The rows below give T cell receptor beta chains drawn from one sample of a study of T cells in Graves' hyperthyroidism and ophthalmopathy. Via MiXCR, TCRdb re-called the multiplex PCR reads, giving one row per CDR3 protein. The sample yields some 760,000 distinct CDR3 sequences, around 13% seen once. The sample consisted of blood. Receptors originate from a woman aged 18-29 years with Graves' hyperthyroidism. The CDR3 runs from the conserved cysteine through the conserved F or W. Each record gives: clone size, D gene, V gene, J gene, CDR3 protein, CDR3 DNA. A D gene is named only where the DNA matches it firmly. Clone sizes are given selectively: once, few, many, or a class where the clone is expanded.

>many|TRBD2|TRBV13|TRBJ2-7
CASSLGGLAGGEQYF
TGTGCCAGCAGCTTAGGGGGACTAGCGGGAGGCGAGCAGTACTTC
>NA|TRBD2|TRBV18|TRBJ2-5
CASSRREGQETQYF
TGTGCCAGCTCACGGCGGGAGGGCCAAGAGACCCAGTACTTC
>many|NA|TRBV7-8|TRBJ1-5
CASSLVGWGQPQHF
TGTGCCAGCAGCTTAGTCGGCTGGGGTCAGCCCCAGCATTTT
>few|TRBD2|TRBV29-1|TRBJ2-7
CSVCSGRAPYEQYF
TGCAGCGTTTGTAGCGGGAGGGCCCCCTACGAGCAGTACTTC
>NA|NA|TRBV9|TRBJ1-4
CASSAHRNSATNEKLFF
TGTGCCAGCAGCGCTCACAGGAATAGTGCAACTAATGAAAAACTGTTTTTT
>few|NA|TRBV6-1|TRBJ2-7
CASGVGYGGASSEQYF
TGTGCCAGCGGAGTGGGTTATGGGGGTGCGTCGAGCGAGCAGTACTTC
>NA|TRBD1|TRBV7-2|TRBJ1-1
CASSSRGLSCTEAFF
TGTGCCAGCAGCTCGAGGGGGCTTTCCTGCACTGAAGCTTTCTTT
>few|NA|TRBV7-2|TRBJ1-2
CASSFNGPLGYTF
TGTGCCAGCAGCTTTAATGGACCCCTGGGCTACACCTTC
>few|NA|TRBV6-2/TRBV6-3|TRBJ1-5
CASSQGRGGQPQHF
TGTGCCAGCAGTCAAGGTAGGGGCGGTCAGCCCCAGCATTTT
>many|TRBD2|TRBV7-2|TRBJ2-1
CASSQGLATYNEQFF
TGTGCCAGCAGCCAAGGACTAGCAACCTACAATGAGCAGTTCTTC